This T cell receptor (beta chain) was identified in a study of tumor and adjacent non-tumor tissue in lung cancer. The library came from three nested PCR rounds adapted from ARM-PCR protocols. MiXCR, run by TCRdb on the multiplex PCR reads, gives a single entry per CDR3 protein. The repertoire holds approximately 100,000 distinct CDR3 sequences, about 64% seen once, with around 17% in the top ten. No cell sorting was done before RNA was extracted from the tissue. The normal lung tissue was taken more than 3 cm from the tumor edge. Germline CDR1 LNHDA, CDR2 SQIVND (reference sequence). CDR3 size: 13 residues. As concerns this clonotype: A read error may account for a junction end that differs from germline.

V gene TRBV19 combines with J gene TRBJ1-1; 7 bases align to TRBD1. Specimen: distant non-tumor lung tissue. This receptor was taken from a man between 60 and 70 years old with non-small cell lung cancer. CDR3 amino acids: CASKTGVNTEGFF. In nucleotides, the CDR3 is TGTGCCAGTAAAACAGGGGTGAACACTGAAGGTTTCTTT. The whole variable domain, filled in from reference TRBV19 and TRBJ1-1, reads DGGITQSPKYLFRKEGQNVTLSCEQNLNHDAMYWYRQDPGQGLRLIYYSQIVNDFQKGDIAEGYSVSREKKESFPLTVTSAQKNPTAFYLCASKTGVNTEGFFGQGTRLTVV.